This entry describes one T cell receptor (beta chain). In the original processing: Reference gene primer amplification gave nucleated cell count estimates. Clones were sequenced by immunoSEQ multiplex PCR, and TCRdb holds only the in-frame ones, with some missing. The V and J calls and clone size are taken from that table; D and trimming were inferred from the DNA. The table shows more than 200,000 clones, with over 75% occurring only once. This CDR3 comprises 16 residues. J gave up 0 bases and V 8 bases, and 11 bases lay outside the gene matches. Germline values: CDR1 LNHDA, CDR2 SQIVND (reference sequence). This sample is drawn from a study of blood T cell repertoires in COVID-19. In the study overall: The United States, Italy and Spain provided the acute and convalescent COVID-19 samples.

The sequence was collected from a woman aged 40 to 50 who had recovered from COVID-19. The J gene is TRBJ2-7, the V gene TRBV19, with 9 bases aligning to TRBD1. The sample comprised peripheral blood. CDR3 region: CASSETGGAGSYEQYF. Written as DNA, the CDR3 is TGTGCCAGTTCAGAAACAGGGGGCGCCGGCTCCTACGAGCAGTACTTC. Looking up the rest from reference TRBV19 and TRBJ2-7 gives the full variable domain: DGGITQSPKYLFRKEGQNVTLSCEQNLNHDAMYWYRQDPGQGLRLIYYSQIVNDFQKGDIAEGYSVSREKKESFPLTVTSAQKNPTAFYLCASSETGGAGSYEQYFGPGTRLTVT.